These T cell receptor beta chains were read from a single sample in a study of T cells in localized non-small cell lung cancer. Measured with immunoSEQ multiplex PCR; TCRdb has only the in-frame clones, and not every one. The sample comprises roughly 35,000 clones, about 91% of which are singletons, and around 11% rests with the top ten. The material was peripheral blood mononuclear cells, obtained before any cancer treatment. The receptors were gathered from a female donor at least 60 years old with stage II lung adenocarcinoma. Both conserved end residues are part of each CDR3. Each record gives: V gene, CDR3 length, clone size, D gene, J gene, CDR3 protein, CDR3 DNA. A D gene is named only where the DNA matches it firmly. The size of a clone is reported for some rows only, either as once, few or many, or as a class for expanded clones.

v_gene: TRBV7-7; len: 15; abundance: -; d_gene: -; j_gene: TRBJ2-1; CDR3aa: CASSPEQGSYNEQFF; CDR3nt: TGTGCCAGCAGCCCCGAACAGGGCTCCTACAATGAGCAGTTCTTC
v_gene: TRBV27; len: 15; abundance: -; d_gene: TRBD1; j_gene: TRBJ2-7; CDR3aa: CASSSWTGGSYEQYF; CDR3nt: TGTGCCAGCAGTTCTTGGACAGGGGGCTCCTACGAGCAGTACTTC
v_gene: TRBV4-3; len: 13; abundance: -; d_gene: -; j_gene: TRBJ1-5; CDR3aa: CASSQALQQPQHF; CDR3nt: TGCGCCAGCAGCCAGGCTCTCCAACAGCCCCAGCATTTT
v_gene: TRBV19; len: 15; abundance: -; d_gene: -; j_gene: TRBJ2-7; CDR3aa: CASSITGSGLYEQYF; CDR3nt: TGTGCCAGTAGTATCACAGGCTCGGGTCTCTACGAGCAGTACTTC
v_gene: TRBV7-2; len: 16; abundance: -; d_gene: TRBD2; j_gene: TRBJ2-1; CDR3aa: CASSLAGLEAYNEQFF; CDR3nt: TGTGCCAGCAGCTTAGCCGGACTAGAAGCTTACAATGAGCAGTTCTTC
v_gene: TRBV29-1; len: 15; abundance: once; d_gene: -; j_gene: TRBJ2-7; CDR3aa: CSVGGPSKVTYEQYF; CDR3nt: TGCAGCGTTGGGGGACCTTCCAAAGTAACCTACGAGCAGTACTTC
v_gene: TRBV5-6; len: 15; abundance: -; d_gene: -; j_gene: TRBJ2-6; CDR3aa: CASSFRVVGANVLTF; CDR3nt: TGTGCCAGCAGCTTTAGGGTGGTTGGGGCCAACGTCCTGACTTTC
v_gene: TRBV2; len: 12; abundance: -; d_gene: -; j_gene: TRBJ1-3; CDR3aa: CASSEGRNTIYF; CDR3nt: TGTGCCAGCAGTGAAGGAAGAAACACCATATATTTT
v_gene: TRBV7-2; len: 16; abundance: -; d_gene: TRBD1; j_gene: TRBJ1-5; CDR3aa: CASSSGGQGAGQPQHF; CDR3nt: TGTGCCAGCAGCTCCGGGGGACAGGGGGCCGGCCAGCCCCAGCATTTT
v_gene: TRBV19; len: 16; abundance: -; d_gene: TRBD1; j_gene: TRBJ1-3; CDR3aa: CASSIGTVNSGNTIYF; CDR3nt: TGTGCCAGTAGTATCGGGACAGTGAACTCTGGAAACACCATATATTTT
v_gene: TRBV7-2; len: 14; abundance: -; d_gene: TRBD2; j_gene: TRBJ2-7; CDR3aa: CASSWGLAETEQYF; CDR3nt: TGTGCCAGCAGCTGGGGACTAGCCGAGACCGAGCAGTACTTC
v_gene: TRBV6-5; len: 14; abundance: -; d_gene: -; j_gene: TRBJ2-7; CDR3aa: CASSYQGGRGEQYF; CDR3nt: TGTGCCAGCAGTTACCAGGGCGGCAGAGGCGAGCAGTACTTC
v_gene: TRBV29-1; len: 12; abundance: -; d_gene: TRBD1; j_gene: TRBJ1-2; CDR3aa: CSVGDRNYGYTF; CDR3nt: TGCAGCGTTGGGGACAGGAACTATGGCTACACCTTC
v_gene: TRBV5-1; len: 14; abundance: -; d_gene: -; j_gene: TRBJ2-1; CDR3aa: CASSLAVSYNEQFF; CDR3nt: TGCGCCAGCAGCTTGGCCGTATCCTACAATGAGCAGTTCTTC
v_gene: TRBV10-3; len: 15; abundance: -; d_gene: -; j_gene: TRBJ1-5; CDR3aa: CAISRGPGSNQPQHF; CDR3nt: TGTGCCATCAGTAGGGGACCAGGGAGCAATCAGCCCCAGCATTTT
v_gene: TRBV9; len: 15; abundance: -; d_gene: TRBD2; j_gene: TRBJ2-2; CDR3aa: CASSATSGSAGELFF; CDR3nt: TGTGCCAGCAGCGCTACTAGCGGGAGTGCCGGGGAGCTGTTTTTT
v_gene: TRBV5-5; len: 14; abundance: -; d_gene: -; j_gene: TRBJ2-1; CDR3aa: CASSWGVTGDEQFF; CDR3nt: TGTGCCAGCAGCTGGGGGGTAACAGGAGATGAGCAGTTCTTC
v_gene: TRBV5-1; len: 14; abundance: -; d_gene: -; j_gene: TRBJ1-1; CDR3aa: CASSLNAVGTEAFF; CDR3nt: TGCGCCAGCAGCTTGAATGCTGTTGGGACTGAAGCTTTCTTT
v_gene: TRBV7-2; len: 16; abundance: -; d_gene: TRBD1; j_gene: TRBJ1-1; CDR3aa: CASSDRQGAGRTEAFF; CDR3nt: TGTGCCAGCAGCGACCGACAGGGGGCGGGTCGTACTGAAGCTTTCTTT
v_gene: TRBV18; len: 14; abundance: -; d_gene: -; j_gene: TRBJ1-5; CDR3aa: CASSPKVGNQPQHF; CDR3nt: TGTGCCAGCTCACCTAAGGTTGGCAATCAGCCCCAGCATTTT
v_gene: TRBV6-6; len: 12; abundance: -; d_gene: -; j_gene: TRBJ2-5; CDR3aa: CASSYSGETQYF; CDR3nt: TGTGCCAGCAGTTACTCAGGAGAGACCCAGTACTTC
v_gene: TRBV20-1; len: 11; abundance: -; d_gene: -; j_gene: TRBJ2-1; CDR3aa: CSASLSNEQFF; CDR3nt: TGCAGTGCTAGTCTGAGCAATGAGCAGTTCTTC
v_gene: TRBV28; len: 12; abundance: -; d_gene: -; j_gene: TRBJ2-7; CDR3aa: CALARPGDEQYF; CDR3nt: TGTGCCTTAGCGAGGCCCGGGGACGAGCAGTACTTC
v_gene: TRBV30; len: 15; abundance: -; d_gene: -; j_gene: TRBJ1-1; CDR3aa: CAWSVWDPVNTEAFF; CDR3nt: TGTGCCTGGAGTGTATGGGACCCAGTGAACACTGAAGCTTTCTTT
v_gene: TRBV18; len: 14; abundance: -; d_gene: -; j_gene: TRBJ2-2; CDR3aa: CASSPQGGDRELFF; CDR3nt: TGTGCCAGCTCACCCCAAGGGGGGGACCGGGAGCTGTTTTTT
v_gene: TRBV19; len: 14; abundance: -; d_gene: TRBD1; j_gene: TRBJ1-1; CDR3aa: CASRWTGHEKAAFF; CDR3nt: TGTGCCAGTCGCTGGACAGGACATGAAAAGGCAGCTTTCTTT
v_gene: TRBV7-2; len: 16; abundance: -; d_gene: TRBD1; j_gene: TRBJ1-1; CDR3aa: CASSLMGQALNTEAFF; CDR3nt: TGTGCCAGCAGCTTAATGGGACAGGCTTTGAACACTGAAGCTTTCTTT
v_gene: TRBV2; len: 11; abundance: -; d_gene: -; j_gene: TRBJ2-7; CDR3aa: CATNDRGEQYF; CDR3nt: TGTGCCACCAATGACAGAGGCGAGCAGTACTTC
v_gene: TRBV28; len: 14; abundance: -; d_gene: -; j_gene: TRBJ1-1; CDR3aa: CASSLLGGDTEAFF; CDR3nt: TGTGCCAGCAGTTTACTAGGAGGTGACACTGAAGCTTTCTTT
v_gene: TRBV7-2; len: 19; abundance: -; d_gene: -; j_gene: TRBJ1-5; CDR3aa: CASSESTGFRFNSNQPQHF; CDR3nt: TGTGCCAGCAGCGAATCAACAGGGTTCCGTTTTAATAGCAATCAGCCCCAGCATTTT
v_gene: TRBV19; len: 15; abundance: -; d_gene: TRBD1; j_gene: TRBJ1-2; CDR3aa: CASGTGGAGAYGYTF; CDR3nt: TGTGCCAGCGGGACAGGGGGCGCCGGTGCCTATGGCTACACCTTC
v_gene: TRBV28; len: 13; abundance: -; d_gene: TRBD1; j_gene: TRBJ1-2; CDR3aa: CASNPGGSYGYTF; CDR3nt: TGTGCCAGCAACCCAGGGGGAAGCTATGGCTACACCTTC
v_gene: TRBV28; len: 15; abundance: -; d_gene: -; j_gene: TRBJ2-3; CDR3aa: CASRGRMSITDTQYF; CDR3nt: TGTGCCAGCAGGGGACGGATGTCTATCACAGATACGCAGTATTTT
v_gene: TRBV2; len: 13; abundance: -; d_gene: -; j_gene: TRBJ1-5; CDR3aa: CASRSQYNQPQHF; CDR3nt: TGTGCCAGCAGGTCACAGTACAATCAGCCCCAGCATTTT
v_gene: TRBV4-2; len: 17; abundance: -; d_gene: TRBD2; j_gene: TRBJ2-1; CDR3aa: CASSQKGIAGSYNEQFF; CDR3nt: TGTGCCAGCAGCCAGAAGGGGATAGCGGGGAGCTACAATGAGCAGTTCTTC